This T cell receptor beta chain was identified in a study of blood T cell repertoires in COVID-19. Study in general: Collection of acute and convalescent COVID-19 samples took place in the United States, Italy and Spain. Sources were T cells, B-cell-depleted T cells, or PBMCs; the material itself was cDNA or gDNA.

This clone occurred many times. CDR1 and CDR2 from the germline V gene are SGHNT and YYREEE (reference sequence). Trimming removed 4 bases from V and 0 bases from J; junction bases left unmatched: 2. This CDR3 is built from 16 residues. Methods used by the authors: Reference gene primers were amplified, and this amplification served to estimate nucleated cell counts. Clones were sequenced by immunoSEQ multiplex PCR, and TCRdb holds only the in-frame ones, with some missing. The V and J calls and clone size are taken from that table; D and trimming were inferred from the DNA. The sample includes about 55,000 clones, around 80% of them seen just once.

V and J are TRBV5-4 and TRBJ1-6, with TRBD1 matching over 9 bases. This sequence originates from a human donor in a cohort sampled during active or convalescent COVID-19. The sequenced sample was peripheral blood. Here the CDR3 reads CASSEQGASYNSPLHF. The CDR3 DNA sequence: TGTGCCAGCAGCGAACAGGGGGCCTCCTATAATTCACCCCTCCACTTT.